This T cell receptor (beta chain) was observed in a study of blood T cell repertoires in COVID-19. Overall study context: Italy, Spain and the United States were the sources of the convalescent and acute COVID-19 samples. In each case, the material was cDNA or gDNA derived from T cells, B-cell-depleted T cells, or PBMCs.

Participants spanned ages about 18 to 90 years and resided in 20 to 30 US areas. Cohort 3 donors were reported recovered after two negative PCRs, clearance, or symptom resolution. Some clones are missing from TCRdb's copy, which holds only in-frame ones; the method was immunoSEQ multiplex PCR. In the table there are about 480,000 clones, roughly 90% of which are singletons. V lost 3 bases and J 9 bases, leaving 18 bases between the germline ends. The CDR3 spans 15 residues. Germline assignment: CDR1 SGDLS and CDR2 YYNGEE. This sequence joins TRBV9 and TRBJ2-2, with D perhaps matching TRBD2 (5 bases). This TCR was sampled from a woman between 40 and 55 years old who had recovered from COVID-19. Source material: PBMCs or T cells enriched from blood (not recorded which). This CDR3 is CASSAGIVGSRELFF. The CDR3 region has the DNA TGTGCCAGCAGCGCCGGGATAGTAGGTAGCCGGGAGCTGTTTTTT.